A single sample gave rise to the 20 T cell receptor beta chains below, sequenced in a study of identical twins. Each CDR3 protein is one row after TCRdb ran MiXCR on the 5' RACE reads. The sample records fewer than 500,000 distinct CDR3 sequences, approximately 24% being singletons. Separately, the same data were catalogued under a study of T cells expressing NK-cell markers.

Material: CD4+ T cells sorted from blood. The receptors here all came from a woman under 30 in good health.

The genes are TRBV7-8 and TRBJ1-5; D gene unclear. The V end lost 1 base, the J end lost 3 bases, and 7 bases lay between the germline ends. The CDR3 is 14 residues long. The germline V gene has CDR1 SGHVS and CDR2 FQNEAQ. In nucleotides, the CDR3 is TGTGCCAGCAGCTTAGGGAGGGACAATCAGCCCCAGCATTTT. This encodes CASSLGRDNQPQHF.

This clonotype was found a few times. The chain couples TRBV12-3 or TRBV12-4 to TRBJ2-5; 8 nucleotides agree with TRBD1. The V gene end was trimmed by 6 bases and the J gene end by 2 bases; junction bases not matched to a gene: 11. The CDR3 covers 16 residues. In nucleotides, the CDR3 is TGTGCCAGCAGCCCTGACAGGGGTAGAGTTCAAGAGACCCAGTACTTC. This encodes CASSPDRGRVQETQYF.

This clonotype was picked up many times. CDR3 bases: TGCGCCAGCACCCGGACAGGGGGCGGAAATTCACCCCTCCACTTT. This codes for CASTRTGGGNSPLHF. The chain links TRBV5-1 to TRBJ1-6; 11 positions agree with TRBD1. The CDR3 runs to 15 residues. Losses at the gene ends were 6 bases for V and 7 bases for J; bases not matched to a gene: 6. Germline V CDR1 and CDR2: SGHRS, YFSETQ. Based on the CDR3 plus reference TRBV5-1 and TRBJ1-6, the full variable domain is KAGVTQTPRYLIKTRGQQVTLSCSPISGHRSVSWYQQTPGQGLQFLFEYFSETQRNKGNFPGRFSGRQFSNSRSEMNVSTLELGDSALYLCASTRTGGGNSPLHFGNGTRLTVT.

This clonotype was seen only a few times. J is TRBJ2-7 and V is TRBV9; D uncertain. Trimming removed 6 bases at V and 5 bases at J, with 15 bases between. The CDR3 extends over 13 amino acids. Germline loops: CDR1 SGDLS, CDR2 YYNGEE. CDR3: CASNRELDDEQYF. The CDR3 DNA sequence: TGTGCCAGCAATAGGGAATTGGACGACGAGCAGTACTTC.

The chain recombines TRBV10-1 with TRBJ1-5; no definite D call. V shed 6 bases and J shed 11 bases, with 11 bases lying between them. Germline V lookup: CDR1 WNHNN, CDR2 SYGVQD (reference sequence). The CDR3 is made up of 11 amino acids. CDR3 nucleotide sequence: TGCGCCAGCAGCGAGATCAAGGCCCAGCATTTT. It yields the protein CASSEIKAQHF.

The V gene is TRBV10-2, the J gene TRBJ1-1, with D possibly matching TRBD1 (6 bases). The germline V and J ends were trimmed by 7 bases and 1 base, with 13 bases remaining between them. Looked up from germline, CDR1 is WSHSY and CDR2 is SAAADI. CDR3 length: 14 amino acids. CDR3 loop: CASKGGGGNTEAFF. DNA of the CDR3: TGCGCCAGCAAGGGGGGGGGCGGGAACACTGAAGCTTTCTTT.

The rearrangement uses TRBV29-1 and TRBJ2-2, with 8 bases aligning to TRBD2. CDR1 is SQVTM and CDR2 is ANQGSEA in the germline V gene. Trimming cost V 7 bases and J 1 base; bases outside gene matches: 8. The CDR3 covers 15 residues. In DNA form, the CDR3 reads TGCAGCGCGGGGTCTAGCGGGCTGAACACCGGGGAGCTGTTTTTT. Its protein product is CSAGSSGLNTGELFF.

The chain joins TRBV5-1 to TRBJ1-1; 8 bases map to TRBD1. With V trimmed by 4 bases and J by 5 bases, 7 bases remained unmatched. Germline V lookup: CDR1 SGHRS, CDR2 YFSETQ. The CDR3 sequence is 14 residues long. The CDR3 nucleotides are TGCGCCAGCAGCGAGGGGACAGGTGGGACTGAAGCTTTCTTT. Protein product: CASSEGTGGTEAFF.

This clonotype showed up just a few times. The chain carries TRBV6-5 and TRBJ1-2; D possibly corresponds to TRBD1 (5 bases). The CDR3 covers 13 residues. V was pared by 4 bases and J by 8 bases, with 14 bases between. The germline V gene has CDR1 MNHEY and CDR2 SVGAGI. This chain's CDR3 is CASSSRQFLGYTF. The CDR3 nucleotides are TGTGCCAGCAGTTCTCGACAGTTTTTAGGCTACACCTTC.

The V gene is TRBV6-2 or TRBV6-3, the J gene TRBJ2-1; the D call may be TRBD1 or TRBD2 (5 bases each). The CDR3 is 18 residues long. CDR1 and CDR2 from the germline V gene are MNHEY and SVGEGT. Deletions cut 1 base from V and 0 bases from J, with 16 bases between. The CDR3: CASSYFGDPYNSYNEQFF. As DNA, the CDR3 is TGTGCCAGCAGTTACTTCGGGGACCCGTATAACTCCTACAATGAGCAGTTCTTC.

The chain links TRBV7-3 to TRBJ2-3; D remains unclear. There are 13 residues in the CDR3. Trimming cost V 5 bases and J 2 bases, with 8 bases left between them. Germline CDR1 and CDR2: SGHTA and FQGTGA. CDR3 sequence (DNA): TGTGCCAGCAGCACGTATCACACAGATACGCAGTATTTT. Residues: CASSTYHTDTQYF. Complete variable domain (other parts from reference TRBV7-3 and TRBJ2-3): GAGVSQTPSNKVTEKGKYVELRCDPISGHTALYWYRQSLGQGPEFLIYFQGTGAADDSGLPNDRFFAVRPEGSVSTLKIQRTERGDSAVYLCASSTYHTDTQYFGPGTRLTVL.

This clonotype has a handful of counts. J is TRBJ1-1 and V is TRBV2; 10 bases fit TRBD1. J was trimmed by 8 bases and V by 7 bases; bases with no gene match: 7. The CDR3 contains 13 residues. Germline assignment: CDR1 SNHLY and CDR2 FYNNEI. In DNA, the CDR3 is TGTGCCAGCACCCTTGGACAGGGGGTAGAAGCTTTCTTT. Translating gives CASTLGQGVEAFF. Full variable domain (missing parts from reference TRBV2 and TRBJ1-1): EPEVTQTPSHQVTQMGQEVILRCVPISNHLYFYWYRQILGQKVEFLVSFYNNEISEKSEIFDDQFSVERPDGSNFTLKIRSTKLEDSAMYFCASTLGQGVEAFFGQGTRLTVV.

This clonotype is a singleton in its sample. The rearrangement joins TRBV6-2 or TRBV6-3 to TRBJ2-1; D gene uncertain. The CDR3 consists of 14 residues. Between the trimmed V and J ends, which lost 5 bases and 1 base, there was a span of 9 bases. Germline V CDR1 and CDR2: MNHEY, SVGEGT. CDR3 sequence: CASSISSSYNEQFF. CDR3 in DNA: TGTGCCAGCAGTATAAGCAGTTCCTACAATGAGCAGTTCTTC.

This clonotype was observed a handful of times. The rearrangement links TRBV7-9 to TRBJ2-1; 11 nucleotides match TRBD1. The CDR3 extends over 15 amino acids. The J segment lost 8 bases and the V segment lost 5 bases, leaving 8 bases of the junction unmatched. Germline V gene sequence: CDR1 SEHNR, CDR2 FQNEAQ (reference sequence). The CDR3 protein is CASSTGTGGLHEQFF. The CDR3 coding sequence is TGTGCCAGCAGCACGGGGACAGGGGGTCTCCATGAGCAGTTCTTC.

The J gene is TRBJ2-3, the V gene TRBV20-1; D perhaps matches TRBD1 (7 bases). V lost 6 bases, J lost 4 bases, and 17 bases lay in between. There are 14 residues in the CDR3. Germline V CDR1 and CDR2: DFQATT, SNEGSKA (reference sequence). The CDR3 region is CSARGEIAADTQYF. The CDR3 coding sequence is TGCAGTGCCAGGGGGGAGATAGCGGCAGATACGCAGTATTTT.

The V and J genes are TRBV11-2 and TRBJ1-1; D might be TRBD1 (6 bases). CDR3 length: 15 amino acids. CDR1 is SGHAT and CDR2 is FQNNGV in the germline V gene. V lost 2 bases and J 10 bases, leaving 20 bases between the germline ends. CDR3 nucleotide sequence: TGTGCCAGCAGCTTATACTCTTGGGGGGCGCGTGGAGCTTTCTTT. This gives the protein CASSLYSWGARGAFF.

This clonotype has a single count. This chain joins TRBV10-3 and TRBJ1-1; weak D call: TRBD1 (5 bases). Trimming removed 3 bases at V and 5 bases at J, with 7 bases between. CDR1 ENHRY and CDR2 SYGVKD come from the germline V gene. CDR3 length equals 12 residues. The CDR3 DNA is TGTGCCATCAGTGAATGGGGGACTGAAGCTTTCTTT. Encoded protein: CAISEWGTEAFF.

This clonotype came up a few times. The gene calls are TRBV28 and TRBJ2-3; 8 positions match TRBD2. The CDR3 contains 16 residues. The germline gives CDR1 MDHEN, CDR2 SYDVKM. Trimming took 7 bases from V and 3 from J; bases not matched to a gene: 12. The CDR3 loop reads CASNREGLAGTDTQYF. The CDR3 DNA sequence: TGTGCCAGCAATAGGGAGGGTCTAGCGGGTACAGATACGCAGTATTTT.

This clonotype was counted only a few times. The V call is TRBV6-2 or TRBV6-3, the J call TRBJ2-7; 7 nucleotides match TRBD1. The CDR3 spans 14 residues. Germline V CDR1 and CDR2: MNHEY, SVGEGT. The V and J ends lost 8 bases and 2 bases, in that order; junction bases with no gene match: 9. The CDR3 DNA follows: TGTGCCAGCCTACTTCGAGGGGGCCCCTACGAGCAGTACTTC. Its translation is CASLLRGGPYEQYF.

V and J are TRBV5-1 and TRBJ1-5; 7 positions agree with TRBD1. Trimming at V came to 3 bases and at J to 7 bases, leaving 7 bases not matched to a gene. The CDR3 totals 14 residues. Per the germline V gene, CDR1 is SGHRS and CDR2 is YFSETQ. CDR3: CASSSTTGAQPQHF. In DNA, the CDR3 is TGCGCCAGCAGCTCGACTACAGGGGCACAGCCCCAGCATTTT.